Reported below is one T cell receptor (beta chain). The antigen remains undetermined. The protocol was immunoSEQ multiplex PCR, while the TCRdb copy is restricted to in-frame clones and leaves out a portion. The sample has about 76,000 clones; about 92% are singletons. This sample was included in a study of T cell responses to AZD1222 COVID-19 vaccine. Findings and caveats of the study: Donor demographics were predominantly white British with a female majority; clonal diversity may be underestimated.

Sequencing used peripheral blood, obtained on day 0 of AZD1222 vaccination. The sequence was collected from an adult in good health.

The CDR3 DNA follows: TGTGCCAGCAGCCGAACCGGGCTCTCCTATAATTCACCCCTCCACTTT. Encoded protein: CASSRTGLSYNSPLHF. The chain employs TRBV14 and TRBJ1-6; no firm D call. The V end was cut by 4 bases, the J end by 0 bases, with 10 bases between. Per germline, CDR1 SGHDN and CDR2 FVKESK. The CDR3 sequence is 16 residues long.